This T cell receptor beta chain was identified in a study of response to subunit inactivated influenza vaccine. Findings and caveats of the study: Few new T cells, the authors suggested, are recruited by each seasonal influenza vaccination.

Turning to this clonotype: Its antigen is as yet unknown.

TCRdb re-called the RT-PCR reads with MiXCR, one entry per CDR3 protein. Found here are about half a million distinct CDR3 sequences, about 25% of them singletons; the top ten hold approximately 2%. The TCR originated in a man aged 45 to 65 who received an inactivated influenza vaccine. This specimen consisted of CD4+ T cells sorted from PBMCs, obtained roughly 5 days after vaccination.

DNA of the CDR3: TGTGCCAGCAGCCCCCCCGCAGTCACTAACACCGGGGAGCTGTTTTTT. Translation gives CASSPPAVTNTGELFF. V and J are TRBV7-9 and TRBJ2-2; no clear D. V lost 5 bases to trimming and J lost 2 bases, with 15 bases between them. Germline lookup yields CDR1 SEHNR and CDR2 FQNEAQ (reference sequence). There are 16 residues in the CDR3.